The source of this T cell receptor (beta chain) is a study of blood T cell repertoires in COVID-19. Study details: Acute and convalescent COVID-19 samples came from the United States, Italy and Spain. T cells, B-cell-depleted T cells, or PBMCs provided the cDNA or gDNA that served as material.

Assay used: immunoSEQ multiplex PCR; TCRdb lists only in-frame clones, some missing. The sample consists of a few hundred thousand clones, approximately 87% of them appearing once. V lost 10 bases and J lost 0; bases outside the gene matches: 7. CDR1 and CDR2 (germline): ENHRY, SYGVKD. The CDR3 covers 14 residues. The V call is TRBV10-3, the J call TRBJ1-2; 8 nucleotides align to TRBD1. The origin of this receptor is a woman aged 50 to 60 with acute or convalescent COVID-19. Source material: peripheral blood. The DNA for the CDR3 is TGTGCCAGCACGCAGGGGGCTACTAACTATGGCTACACCTTC. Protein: CASTQGATNYGYTF.